This entry describes one T cell receptor (beta chain). In the original processing: Amplified reference gene primers provided the basis for estimating nucleated cell counts. Generated by immunoSEQ multiplex PCR, the TCRdb table keeps only in-frame clones and is missing some. D and trimming come from the DNA, and the V and J calls and clone size come from that table. The sample gives 200,000 to 250,000 clones, approximately 90% of which show up once; more than 3% is in the top ten. V lost 8 bases and J lost 7; bases outside the gene matches: 7. There are 15 residues in the CDR3. CDR1 is SNHLY and CDR2 is FYNNEI in the germline V gene. Allocation to cohorts depended on clinical history reported by the participants. The sample belongs to a study of blood T cell repertoires in COVID-19. Study summary: Sample material is recorded as cDNA or gDNA derived from T cells, B-cell-depleted T cells, or PBMCs.

The sample taken for sequencing was PBMCs or T cells enriched from blood (not recorded which). The sequence came from a woman aged 18 to 35 in a cohort exposed to, infected with or recovered from COVID-19 (not recorded which). The chain has TRBV2 and TRBJ2-2; 13 nucleotides align to TRBD2. The CDR3 DNA is TGTGCCAGCGGCCGGGGACTAGCGGGGTTCGGGGAGCTGTTTTTT. It encodes CASGRGLAGFGELFF.